This T cell receptor beta chain was recovered during a study of response to subunit inactivated influenza vaccine. One entry per CDR3 protein, called by TCRdb with MiXCR from the RT-PCR reads. This table holds 500,000 to 550,000 distinct CDR3 sequences, roughly 25% found once. Germline CDR1 is SGHRS and CDR2 is YFSETQ. V lost 3 bases and J lost 5, with 15 bases in between. The CDR3 totals 14 residues. These data were also filed under a second study, of T cells expressing NK-cell markers. That report adds: It was by 5'RACE template switching with UMIs that TCR beta cDNA was made. Leadership of the CD3+CD56-NKG2C+ fraction also belonged to these clonotypes in several donors.

Here the sequenced sample was CD4+ T cells sorted from PBMCs, taken approximately 13 days after vaccination. V usage is TRBV5-1 and J usage is TRBJ2-7; tentatively, D is TRBD1 (6 bases). The receptor was derived from a man between 45 and 60 years old who received an inactivated influenza vaccine. DNA for the CDR3: TGCGCCAGCAGCTCGGGACAACAATCGGACGAGCAGTACTTC. Its translation: CASSSGQQSDEQYF.